This T cell receptor beta chain originates from a study of control samples from healthy donors and cancer patients. The table came from immunoSEQ multiplex PCR; TCRdb's copy has only in-frame clones and leaves some out. This sample has around 110,000 clones, with 93% found just once. Source material: blood. The receptor's source is a young man in good health.

CDR3 sequence: CASSLGRLGGYTF. The DNA of the CDR3 is TGTGCCAGCAGCTTGGGGCGACTGGGGGGCTACACCTTC. The rearrangement uses TRBV5-6 and TRBJ1-2; D unclear. CDR3 length equals 13 residues. Germline values: CDR1 SGHDT, CDR2 YYEEEE. With 0 bases removed from V and 8 bases from J, the gap between germline ends came to 11 bases.